One and the same sample provided the 11 T cell receptor beta chains below, sequenced in a study of PD-1 blockade in classical Hodgkin lymphoma. Profiled with immunoSEQ multiplex PCR; TCRdb holds only in-frame clones, not every one. The sample yields 40,000 to 45,000 clones, around 75% seen once. All patients relapsed after autologous stem cell transplantation, and brentuximab vedotin exposure varied. Specimen: peripheral blood mononuclear cells (PBMCs), collected at baseline. The source of these receptors is a human donor with classical Hodgkin lymphoma.

The rearrangement uses TRBV4-2 and TRBJ2-5, with D unclear. CDR3 size: 15 residues. Germline V gives CDR1 LGHNA, CDR2 YNFKEQ. Trimming left V 0 bases short and J 2 bases short, with 10 bases between. The chain's CDR3 is CASSQDPNEQETQYF. CDR3 coding DNA: TGTGCCAGCAGCCAAGATCCTAACGAACAAGAGACCCAGTACTTC.

The chain employs TRBV5-4 and TRBJ2-5; TRBD2 might be the D (6 bases). Germline CDR1 and CDR2: SGHNT and YYREEE (reference sequence). V was shortened by 2 bases and J by 2 bases, with 10 bases between the two germline ends. This CDR3 has 14 residues. This CDR3 reads CASSFGGTQETQYF. The CDR3 DNA is TGTGCCAGCAGCTTCGGCGGGACTCAAGAGACCCAGTACTTC.

This rearrangement joins TRBV9 to TRBJ2-5; D unresolved. Germline V gene data show CDR1 as SGDLS and CDR2 as YYNGEE. V was pared by 3 bases and J by 7 bases, with 7 bases between. The CDR3 covers 11 residues. This CDR3 reads CASSDKGTQYF. CDR3 DNA: TGTGCCAGCAGCGACAAGGGGACCCAGTACTTC.

The chain couples TRBV18 to TRBJ2-5; 9 bases line up with TRBD1. CDR3 length: 17 residues. The J segment lost 5 bases and the V segment lost 0 bases, leaving 10 bases of the junction unmatched. Germline CDR1 KGHSH, CDR2 LQKENI. CDR3 in DNA: TGTGCCAGCTCACCACCGGGACAGGGAATGTTGGTGGAGACCCAGTACTTC. This gives the protein CASSPPGQGMLVETQYF.

This rearrangement joins TRBV23-1 to TRBJ1-3, with 7 bases that match TRBD1. TRBV23-1 is an open reading frame, and its role is uncertain. This CDR3 contains 15 residues. With 0 bases clipped from V and 4 bases from J, the junction kept 3 bases outside the gene matches. Written as DNA, the CDR3 is TGCGCCAGCAGTCAATCTGGGACAGCAGGAAACACCATATATTTT. Translating it yields CASSQSGTAGNTIYF.

The CDR3 DNA is TGCAGCGTAAGAGTACAGGGGGCAAGTGCCGGGGAGCTGTTTTTT. This codes for CSVRVQGASAGELFF. The V call is TRBV29-1, the J call TRBJ2-2; TRBD1 matches at 9 bases. V lost 6 bases, J lost 6 bases, and 11 bases stayed unmatched. The CDR3 covers 15 residues. Germline V gives CDR1 SQVTM, CDR2 ANQGSEA.

The gene calls are TRBV30 and TRBJ1-6; no definite D call. V lost 4 bases to trimming and J lost 9 bases, with 16 bases between them. The CDR3 runs to 14 residues. Germline CDR1 GTSNPN, CDR2 SVGIG (reference sequence). CDR3 bases: TGTGCCTGGACAATGGGCCTTACGTTTTCACCCCTCCACTTT. It is translated as CAWTMGLTFSPLHF. The entire variable domain, with the rest obtained from reference TRBV30 and TRBJ1-6, is as follows: SQTIHQWPATLVQPVGSPLSLECTVEGTSNPNLYWYRQAAGRGLQLLFYSVGIGQISSEVPQNLSASRPQDRQFILSSKKLLLSDSGFYLCAWTMGLTFSPLHFGNGTRLTVT.

The chain has TRBV2 and TRBJ2-7; 12 bases agree with TRBD1. V gave up 5 bases and J gave up 4 bases; unmatched junction bases: 9. The CDR3 consists of 16 residues. Germline CDR1 reads SNHLY; CDR2 reads FYNNEI. CDR3 protein: CASSNSGTGGSYEQYF. The CDR3, as DNA: TGTGCCAGCAGTAACTCCGGGACAGGGGGCTCTTACGAGCAGTACTTC.

The chain employs TRBV6-5 and TRBJ2-3; 10 bases are shared with TRBD1. The CDR3 loop spans 13 amino acids. The ends lost 6 bases at V and 6 bases at J; junction bases unmatched: 3. CDR1 MNHEY and CDR2 SVGAGI come from the germline V gene. CDR3 sequence reads: CASSGTGADTQYF. The DNA of the CDR3 is TGTGCCAGCAGCGGGACAGGGGCGGATACGCAGTATTTT.

The table lists this clone with a count of one. The chain's CDR3 is CASTYNLLGTGPPGANVLTF. The CDR3 bases are TGTGCCAGCACCTACAATCTTCTTGGGACAGGACCCCCTGGGGCCAACGTCCTGACTTTC. The genes are TRBV7-6 and TRBJ2-6; 8 bases align to TRBD1. The CDR3 sequence is 20 residues long. The V gene's germline CDR1 is SGHVS and CDR2 FNYEAQ. Trimming removed 7 bases from V and 2 bases from J; junction bases left unmatched: 19.

The chain employs TRBV30 and TRBJ1-5; possibly TRBD1 for D (5 bases). Germline lookup yields CDR1 GTSNPN and CDR2 SVGIG (reference sequence). CDR3 size: 13 residues. Trimming took 5 bases from V and 0 from J, leaving 8 bases between them. The CDR3 DNA sequence: TGTGCCTGGTCAGGGAATAGCAATCAGCCCCAGCATTTT. Residues: CAWSGNSNQPQHF.